The next 27 T cell receptor beta chains were all read from a single sample in a study of neurological immune-mediated disorders (dated by TCRdb to about 2019). The method was 5' RACE. Instrument on record: Illumina HiSeq 2500. TCRdb reran the public reads through fastp at Q25 and MiXCR, keeping productive beta chains. Entries that share a CDR3 protein sequence are merged under the most common genes and DNA. Across this sample there are under 80,000 distinct CDR3 sequences, with 13% to 15% seen only once. The biggest ten clones account for about 7% of the sample. The specimen was PBMCs. Source of these receptors: a woman between 50 and 59 years old in good health.

This chain links TRBV2 with TRBJ2-6; the D gene is possibly TRBD2 (5 bases). The CDR3 is made up of 15 amino acids. Trimming cost V 8 bases and J 0 bases, with 11 bases left between them. The germline V gene encodes CDR1 SNHLY and CDR2 FYNNEI. The CDR3 is CASGVGSSGANVLTF. The CDR3 DNA sequence: TGTGCCAGCGGTGTGGGGAGCTCTGGGGCCAACGTCCTGACTTTC.

The sample holds many counts of this clonotype. The genes are TRBV12-3 or TRBV12-4 and TRBJ2-5, with D unresolved. V shed 1 base and J shed 3 bases, with 6 bases lying between them. This CDR3 spans 13 amino acids. DNA of the CDR3: TGTGCCAGCAGTTTAGGTCCTGAAGAGACCCAGTACTTC. Its protein product is CASSLGPEETQYF.

In this sample, this clonotype turned up many times. This chain joins TRBV3-1 and TRBJ1-5, with D unresolved. Per germline, CDR1 LGHDT and CDR2 YNNKEL (reference sequence). The ends were cut back, 4 bases at V and 3 bases at J, with 10 bases in the middle. This CDR3 is built from 14 residues. The CDR3 sequence: CASSPESLNQPQHF. In DNA form, the CDR3 reads TGTGCCAGCAGCCCTGAATCACTCAATCAGCCCCAGCATTTT.

This clonotype has ten or more counts. V is TRBV12-3 or TRBV12-4 and J is TRBJ1-1, with D uncertain. CDR3 length equals 14 residues. V was pared by 0 bases and J by 5 bases, with 10 bases between. CDR3 in amino acids: CASSLAASGTEAFF. CDR3 in DNA: TGTGCCAGCAGTTTAGCGGCGTCGGGTACTGAAGCTTTCTTT.

This clonotype occurred many times. The V gene is TRBV5-1, the J gene TRBJ2-1; the D is unclear. V dropped 1 base and J dropped 5 bases, with 7 bases sitting between them. The V gene's germline CDR1 is SGHRS and CDR2 YFSETQ. The CDR3 runs 13 residues. CDR3 region: CASSLMGNNEQFF. The CDR3 nucleotides read TGCGCCAGCAGCTTGATGGGAAACAATGAGCAGTTCTTC.

This clonotype came up many times. The CDR3 DNA reads as TGTGCCAGCCCCAAGGTGGGAGGTGAGCAGTTCTTC. Translated: CASPKVGGEQFF. V usage is TRBV28 and J usage is TRBJ2-1; weak D call: TRBD2 (6 bases). Between the trimmed V and J ends, which lost 8 bases and 9 bases, there was a span of 14 bases. Germline V gives CDR1 MDHEN, CDR2 SYDVKM. The CDR3 covers 12 residues.

This chain links TRBV20-1 with TRBJ1-5, with D perhaps matching TRBD1 (6 bases). From germline, CDR1 is DFQATT and CDR2 SNEGSKA (reference sequence). V lost 0 bases and J 2 bases, leaving 20 bases between the germline ends. The CDR3 runs to 18 residues. CDR3 region: CSARDLTGVRARNQPQHF. DNA of the CDR3: TGCAGTGCTAGAGATTTGACAGGAGTAAGGGCTCGCAATCAGCCCCAGCATTTT.

The chain joins TRBV11-2 to TRBJ2-7; TRBD2 agrees at 9 bases. The CDR3 runs 14 residues. The V gene's germline CDR1 is SGHAT and CDR2 FQNNGV. CDR3 residues: CDGSKASGTYEQYF. CDR3 sequence (DNA): TGTGACGGCAGCAAGGCTAGCGGGACCTACGAGCAGTACTTC.

This chain links TRBV11-2 with TRBJ2-5, with D perhaps TRBD1 (5 bases). Deletions cut 2 bases from V and 2 bases from J, with 9 bases between. The CDR3 is 14 amino acids. Looked up from germline, CDR1 is SGHAT and CDR2 is FQNNGV. The CDR3 nucleotides are TGTGCCAGCAGCTTATTGACAGTTCAAGAGACCCAGTACTTC. Protein product: CASSLLTVQETQYF.

This clonotype was found many times. The chain couples TRBV20-1 to TRBJ1-5; 9 bases agree with TRBD1. Trimming at V came to 6 bases and at J to 1 base, leaving 4 bases not matched to a gene. The germline V gene encodes CDR1 DFQATT and CDR2 SNEGSKA (reference sequence). The CDR3 has 14 residues. CDR3 DNA: TGCAGTGCCGGACAGGGGCCAAGCAATCAGCCCCAGCATTTT. It specifies CSAGQGPSNQPQHF.

This clonotype occurred a few times. The junction does not match germline at one end; this may be a read error. The chain recombines TRBV13 with TRBJ2-6, with TRBD1 identical over 10 bases. The CDR3 extends over 19 amino acids. Germline V gene data show CDR1 as PRHDT and CDR2 as FYEKMQ (reference sequence). CDR3 DNA sequence: TGTGCCACCAGCCCTCCCCGGGACAGGGGTCCCTCTGGGGCCAACGTCCTGACTTTC. Protein: CATSPPRDRGPSGANVLTF. The whole variable domain, remainder taken from reference TRBV13 and TRBJ2-6, is AAGVIQSPRHLIKEKRETATLKCYPIPRHDTVYWYQQGPGQDPQFLISFYEKMQSDKGSIPDRFSAQQFSDYHSELNMSSLELGDSALYFCATSPPRDRGPSGANVLTFGAGSRLTVL.

This clonotype was seen repeatedly, ten times or more. J is TRBJ1-2 and V is TRBV20-1; TRBD1 agrees at 10 bases. The J segment lost 3 bases and the V segment lost 6 bases, leaving 7 bases of the junction unmatched. Germline V gene data show CDR1 as DFQATT and CDR2 as SNEGSKA (reference sequence). This CDR3 region has 14 residues. CDR3 region: CSAMGQGYYYGYTF. The CDR3 coding sequence is TGCAGTGCAATGGGACAGGGGTACTACTATGGCTACACCTTC.

This clonotype was seen at least ten times. The chain has TRBV5-1 and TRBJ2-3, with 9 bases that match TRBD1. J was trimmed by 10 bases and V by 5 bases; bases with no gene match: 11. The CDR3 has 14 amino acids. The germline gives CDR1 SGHRS, CDR2 YFSETQ. The CDR3 loop reads CASRSGQGPSSQYF. CDR3 DNA sequence: TGCGCCAGCAGGTCGGGACAGGGCCCGTCATCGCAGTATTTT.

This clonotype was observed many times. This chain uses TRBV5-1 with TRBJ2-7, with 7 bases identical to TRBD1. This CDR3 is 16 amino acids long. Germline CDR1 SGHRS, CDR2 YFSETQ. The ends lost 0 bases at V and 0 bases at J; junction bases unmatched: 6. The CDR3 DNA reads TGCGCCAGCAGCTTGGTTCGACAGGGTAGCTCCTACGAGCAGTACTTC. Amino acid sequence: CASSLVRQGSSYEQYF.

The rearrangement joins TRBV12-3 or TRBV12-4 to TRBJ2-7, with 9 nucleotides matching TRBD1. The CDR3 contains 15 residues. Trimming took 7 bases from V and 0 from J; bases not matched to a gene: 7. As DNA, the CDR3 is TGTGCCAGCACCGTGGGACAGGGCAACTCCTACGAGCAGTACTTC. This gives the protein CASTVGQGNSYEQYF.

This clonotype has ten or more counts. The chain has TRBV29-1 and TRBJ2-3; TRBD2 matches at 11 bases. Germline CDR1 SQVTM, CDR2 ANQGSEA. The ends lost 5 bases at V and 0 bases at J; junction bases unmatched: 4. The CDR3 is 15 residues long. The CDR3 loop reads CSVYTSGRSTDTQYF. CDR3 sequence (DNA): TGCAGCGTTTACACTAGCGGGAGAAGCACAGATACGCAGTATTTT.

This clonotype was recorded at least ten times. CDR3: CASSSGGPGVPWETQYF. The CDR3 DNA is TGCGCCAGCAGCTCAGGGGGCCCTGGGGTTCCTTGGGAGACCCAGTACTTC. The rearrangement uses TRBV5-1 and TRBJ2-5; 8 bases align to TRBD1. Trimming removed 3 bases from V and 5 bases from J; junction bases left unmatched: 15. The CDR3 extends over 17 amino acids. Germline loops: CDR1 SGHRS, CDR2 YFSETQ.

This clonotype was detected many times. The genes are TRBV10-3 and TRBJ2-3, with TRBD1 identical over 7 bases. The CDR3 totals 15 residues. Per germline, CDR1 ENHRY and CDR2 SYGVKD. The ends lost 0 bases at V and 6 bases at J; junction bases unmatched: 6. The CDR3 protein is CAISESGRGPDTQYF. The DNA for the CDR3 is TGTGCCATCAGTGAGTCGGGTAGGGGGCCTGATACGCAGTATTTT.

Ten or more counts support this clonotype. The chain is built from TRBV10-3 and TRBJ1-1; the D gene is possibly TRBD1 (5 bases). The CDR3 has 15 residues. The V gene lost 0 bases and the J gene lost 2 bases, with 10 bases spanning the gap. Germline CDR1 is ENHRY and CDR2 is SYGVKD. CDR3 nucleotides: TGTGCCATCAGTGAGTCCGGCCGGACAAACACTGAAGCTTTCTTT. Amino acids: CAISESGRTNTEAFF.

Ten or more counts support this clonotype. The chain combines TRBV7-6 with TRBJ1-5, with 7 bases identical to TRBD1. V was clipped by 5 bases and J by 7 bases; unmatched bases: 14. This CDR3 region has 16 residues. In germline, CDR1 is SGHVS, CDR2 FNYEAQ. Written as DNA, the CDR3 is TGTGCCAGCAGCCCAGGCCCGCCAGGGGGTCGCCAGCCCCAGCATTTT. Translating gives CASSPGPPGGRQPQHF.

With regard to this clonotype: At one of its ends the junction is not consistent with the germline gene, which may arise from a read error. The gene calls are TRBV5-1 and TRBJ2-2; D might be TRBD2 (6 bases). Germline assignment: CDR1 SGHRS and CDR2 YFSETQ. The CDR3 consists of 15 residues. CDR3 sequence reads: CASGFGGLITGELFF. CDR3 in DNA: TGCGCCAGCGGCTTTGGGGGACTGATCACCGGGGAGCTGTTTTTT. The variable domain in full, with the rest retrieved from reference TRBV5-1 and TRBJ2-2, is KAGVTQTPRYLIKTRGQQVTLSCSPISGHRSVSWYQQTPGQGLQFLFEYFSETQRNKGNFPGRFSGRQFSNSRSEMNVSTLELGDSALYLCASGFGGLITGELFFGEGSRLTVL.

At least ten counts were recorded for this clonotype. The chain links TRBV28 to TRBJ2-7; 12 bases agree with TRBD1. This CDR3 comprises 15 residues. Germline V CDR1 and CDR2: MDHEN, SYDVKM. The V and J ends lost 4 bases and 4 bases, in that order; junction bases with no gene match: 5. The CDR3 coding sequence is TGTGCCAGCAGTTCCCAGGGACAGGGGGCGTACGAGCAGTACTTC. It is translated as CASSSQGQGAYEQYF.

The sample holds many counts of this clonotype. The V call is TRBV5-1, the J call TRBJ1-2, with D unresolved. Germline lookup yields CDR1 SGHRS and CDR2 YFSETQ. V gave up 2 bases and J gave up 4 bases, with 9 bases separating them. The CDR3 loop spans 13 amino acids. As DNA, the CDR3 is TGCGCCAGCAGCTTTTCCTCCTCCTATGGCTACACCTTC. Protein product: CASSFSSSYGYTF.

V is TRBV20-1 and J is TRBJ2-1, with D possibly matching TRBD2 (5 bases). CDR1 is DFQATT and CDR2 is SNEGSKA in the germline V gene (reference sequence). CDR3 length: 13 amino acids. Trimming shortened V by 3 bases and J by 6 bases, and 12 bases separated the two germline ends. In DNA, the CDR3 is TGCAGTGCTAGGGTAGCGAAGGGCAATGAGCAGTTCTTC. Translated: CSARVAKGNEQFF.

Concerning this clonotype: Because it lacks the conserved phenylalanine or tryptophan at the end, this CDR3 is likely a read error. This chain joins TRBV5-1 and TRBJ1-5, with a possible D match to TRBD1 (5 bases). CDR1 is SGHRS, CDR2 YFSETQ, per germline. The CDR3 has 14 amino acids. DNA of the CDR3: TGCGCCAGCAGCCCATCTGGGGGGAATCAGCCACAGCATATT. Protein: CASSPSGGNQPQHI.

At least ten counts were recorded for this clonotype. The CDR3 DNA reads TGTGCCAGCAGCTCTATCAGCGTGAAGACCCAGTACTTC. It yields the protein CASSSISVKTQYF. The gene calls are TRBV5-6 and TRBJ2-5; D uncertain. Germline CDR1 reads SGHDT; CDR2 reads YYEEEE. This CDR3 comprises 13 residues. V was pared by 3 bases and J by 6 bases, with 12 bases between. Complete variable domain (other parts from reference TRBV5-6 and TRBJ2-5): DAGVTQSPTHLIKTRGQQVTLRCSPKSGHDTVSWYQQALGQGPQFIFQYYEEEERQRGNFPDRFSGHQFPNYSSELNVNALLLGDSALYLCASSSISVKTQYFGPGTRLLVL.

A few counts support this clonotype. The chain links TRBV5-1 to TRBJ2-3; TRBD2 matches at 9 bases. V was pared by 0 bases and J by 2 bases, with 7 bases of the junction left unmatched. Germline CDR1 and CDR2: SGHRS and YFSETQ. The CDR3 runs 17 residues. The CDR3 loop is CASSLGSGRRDTDTQYF. In nucleotides, the CDR3 is TGCGCCAGCAGCTTGGGTAGCGGGAGACGGGACACAGATACGCAGTATTTT.